These 19 T cell receptor beta chains share one sample of origin, sequenced in a study of T cells in localized non-small cell lung cancer. TCRdb's table, derived via immunoSEQ multiplex PCR, lists solely in-frame clones and lacks some. The table lists 10,000 to 15,000 clones, about 86% of them singletons, with roughly 50% in the top ten. The starting material was peripheral blood, obtained before any cancer treatment. The source of these receptors is a male donor aged 60 or older with stage III lung adenocarcinoma.

The V gene is TRBV19, the J gene TRBJ1-1; D might be TRBD1 (6 bases). V gave up 6 bases and J gave up 4 bases, with 15 bases separating them. This CDR3 comprises 14 residues. The V gene's germline CDR1 is LNHDA and CDR2 SQIVND (reference sequence). The CDR3 region has the DNA TGTGCCAGTAGGCACAGGGCGCAGGGCACTGAAGCTTTCTTT. This sequence encodes CASRHRAQGTEAFF.

Only one count was recorded for this clone. The rearrangement uses TRBV4-1 and TRBJ1-6; TRBD1 is a possible D gene (6 bases). With 5 bases removed from V and 4 bases from J, the gap between germline ends came to 15 bases. Per germline, CDR1 MGHRA and CDR2 YSYEKL. This CDR3 has 16 residues. The DNA for the CDR3 is TGCGCCAGCAGCGATTCTTCGGGGGCGTATAATTCACCCCTCCACTTT. Its protein product is CASSDSSGAYNSPLHF.

This chain joins TRBV5-4 and TRBJ1-4; weak D call: TRBD1 (5 bases). The CDR3 is 14 amino acids. Looked up from germline, CDR1 is SGHNT and CDR2 is YYREEE (reference sequence). Trimming took 4 bases from V and 7 from J, leaving 14 bases between them. The CDR3 sequence: CASSLRDGGEKLFF. As DNA, the CDR3 is TGTGCCAGCAGCCTCCGGGACGGGGGTGAAAAACTGTTTTTT.

This chain uses TRBV6-1 with TRBJ2-2; D might be TRBD1 (6 bases). Per germline, CDR1 MNHNS and CDR2 SASEGT. CDR3 length equals 15 residues. Trimming shortened V by 10 bases and J by 4 bases, and 19 bases separated the two germline ends. In nucleotides, the CDR3 is TGTGCCACCGCCGGTAGGGGACACCTCACCGGGGAGCTGTTTTTT. Translating it yields CATAGRGHLTGELFF.

The chain has TRBV4-1 and TRBJ2-1; 9 nucleotides line up with TRBD1. From germline, CDR1 is MGHRA and CDR2 YSYEKL. The CDR3 is 15 amino acids. The ends lost 4 bases at V and 7 bases at J; junction bases unmatched: 8. CDR3 residues: CASSPGQGRENEQFF. DNA for the CDR3: TGCGCCAGCAGCCCCGGACAGGGGCGTGAGAATGAGCAGTTCTTC.

There are a few counts of this clone. This sequence joins TRBV19 and TRBJ2-1; the D is unclear. This CDR3 comprises 14 residues. The V end lost 1 base, the J end lost 7 bases, and 11 bases lay between the germline ends. From germline, CDR1 is LNHDA and CDR2 SQIVND (reference sequence). CDR3 sequence reads: CASSIGQVDNEQFF. The CDR3 DNA follows: TGTGCCAGTAGTATAGGCCAGGTCGATAATGAGCAGTTCTTC.

In this sample, this clone turned up once. The chain employs TRBV5-1 and TRBJ2-4, with 10 positions matching TRBD2. The CDR3 sequence is 20 residues long. The germline gives CDR1 SGHRS, CDR2 YFSETQ. V shed 0 bases and J 7 bases; nucleotides not matched to a gene: 19. The CDR3 here is CASSLGLASGSWVVRNIQYF. The CDR3 bases are TGCGCCAGCAGCTTGGGTCTGGCTAGCGGGAGTTGGGTAGTGAGGAACATTCAGTACTTC.

This chain connects TRBV19 to TRBJ1-1, with D possibly TRBD1 on 5 matching bases. The CDR3 extends over 13 amino acids. Between the trimmed V and J ends, which lost 8 bases and 1 base, there was a span of 11 bases. CDR1 and CDR2 (germline): LNHDA, SQIVND (reference sequence). CDR3 amino acids: CASENRQNTEAFF. The CDR3 coding sequence is TGTGCCAGTGAGAACAGGCAGAACACTGAAGCTTTCTTT.

J is TRBJ2-1 and V is TRBV4-1; D is possibly TRBD2 (5 bases). V lost 3 bases and J lost 0, with 12 bases in between. The CDR3 runs to 16 residues. Germline values: CDR1 MGHRA, CDR2 YSYEKL. The CDR3 region is CASSQEAVSSYNEQFF. CDR3 DNA sequence: TGCGCCAGCAGCCAGGAAGCGGTGAGCTCCTACAATGAGCAGTTCTTC.

The chain has TRBV27 and TRBJ2-1, with a weak D call TRBD2 (6 bases). From germline, CDR1 is MNHEY and CDR2 SMNVEV (reference sequence). There are 14 residues in the CDR3. Deletions cut 3 bases from V and 5 bases from J, with 11 bases between. The CDR3: CASSFGTRDNEQFF. The DNA for the CDR3 is TGTGCCAGCAGTTTTGGGACTCGAGACAATGAGCAGTTCTTC.

The chain couples TRBV7-9 to TRBJ2-3; D call uncertain. This CDR3 has 13 amino acids. The V and J ends lost 1 base and 5 bases respectively, with 7 bases between them. Germline assignment: CDR1 SEHNR and CDR2 FQNEAQ (reference sequence). CDR3 sequence: CASSLEAKDTQYF. CDR3 coding DNA: TGTGCCAGCAGCTTAGAAGCTAAAGATACGCAGTATTTT.

This sequence joins TRBV30 and TRBJ1-2; D gene unclear. Trimming took 4 bases from V and 0 from J, leaving 9 bases between them. Germline lookup yields CDR1 GTSNPN and CDR2 SVGIG (reference sequence). The CDR3 length is 13 residues. CDR3 DNA sequence: TGTGCCTGGACTCACAGCCCTAACTATGGCTACACCTTC. The encoded protein is CAWTHSPNYGYTF.

The gene calls are TRBV29-1 and TRBJ2-3; D is perhaps TRBD1 (5 bases). The CDR3 length is 13 residues. V lost 5 bases, J lost 4 bases, and 13 bases lay in between. Germline V gene data show CDR1 as SQVTM and CDR2 as ANQGSEA. In DNA, the CDR3 is TGCAGCGTTTCCCCCGCCAGGGCAGATACGCAGTATTTT. Its protein product is CSVSPARADTQYF.

The V gene is TRBV21-1, the J gene TRBJ2-2; TRBD2 reflects the table's D call only, with no check against the DNA. TRBV21-1 represents a pseudogene. CDR3 length: 14 amino acids. The CDR3 spells CASSNGGPDGELFF. The DNA for the CDR3 is TGTGCCAGCAGCAACGGGGGGCCTGACGGGGAGCTGTTTTTT.

This chain connects TRBV5-5 to TRBJ2-7; D might be TRBD1 (6 bases). V was cut by 2 bases and J by 0 bases, with 12 bases left in between. Germline-derived CDR1 and CDR2 are SGHKS and YYEKEE (reference sequence). This CDR3 has 15 amino acids. The CDR3 DNA reads TGTGCCAGCAGCTTTTGGTTGACAGGCTCCTACGAGCAGTACTTC. Translated: CASSFWLTGSYEQYF. Combining the CDR3 with reference TRBV5-5 and TRBJ2-7 gives the whole variable domain DAGVTQSPTHLIKTRGQQVTLRCSPISGHKSVSWYQQVLGQGPQFIFQYYEKEERGRGNFPDRFSARQFPNYSSELNVNALLLGDSALYLCASSFWLTGSYEQYFGPGTRLTVT.

This clone turned up a few times. DNA for the CDR3: TGTGCCAGCAGCTTAGCAGGGACGGGCGGCTACACCTTC. This encodes CASSLAGTGGYTF. This chain uses TRBV11-2 with TRBJ1-2, with a tentative D call TRBD1 (5 bases). Germline CDR1 and CDR2: SGHAT and FQNNGV. Trimming cost V 1 base and J 8 bases, with 11 bases left between them. The CDR3 is 13 amino acids.

The DNA of the CDR3 is TGTGCCAGCAGCTCCGGGACTAGCGGCTCTCAAGAGACCCAGTACTTC. Translated, it gives CASSSGTSGSQETQYF. The chain recombines TRBV13 with TRBJ2-5, with TRBD2 identical over 11 bases. Trimming removed 4 bases from V and 2 bases from J; junction bases left unmatched: 6. In germline, CDR1 is PRHDT, CDR2 FYEKMQ (reference sequence). The CDR3 consists of 16 residues. The full variable domain, in which reference TRBV13 and TRBJ2-5 provide the parts outside the CDR3, is AAGVIQSPRHLIKEKRETATLKCYPIPRHDTVYWYQQGPGQDPQFLISFYEKMQSDKGSIPDRFSAQQFSDYHSELNMSSLELGDSALYFCASSSGTSGSQETQYFGPGTRLLVL.

V gene TRBV7-6 combines with J gene TRBJ2-2, with 8 bases fitting TRBD2. Germline CDR1 SGHVS, CDR2 FNYEAQ. There are 15 residues in the CDR3. The V segment lost 4 bases and the J segment 6 bases; nucleotides outside the gene matches: 7. CDR3 in amino acids: CASSSPPGGAGELFF. The DNA of the CDR3 is TGTGCCAGCAGCTCGCCCCCGGGGGGGGCCGGGGAGCTGTTTTTT.

The J gene is TRBJ2-2, the V gene TRBV2, with TRBD1 matching 8 bases. Trimming took 10 bases from V and 0 from J; bases not matched to a gene: 1. CDR1 and CDR2 from the germline V gene are SNHLY and FYNNEI. This CDR3 is built from 13 residues. CDR3 DNA sequence: TGTGCCAACAGGGGGTCGAACACCGGGGAGCTGTTTTTT. It specifies CANRGSNTGELFF.